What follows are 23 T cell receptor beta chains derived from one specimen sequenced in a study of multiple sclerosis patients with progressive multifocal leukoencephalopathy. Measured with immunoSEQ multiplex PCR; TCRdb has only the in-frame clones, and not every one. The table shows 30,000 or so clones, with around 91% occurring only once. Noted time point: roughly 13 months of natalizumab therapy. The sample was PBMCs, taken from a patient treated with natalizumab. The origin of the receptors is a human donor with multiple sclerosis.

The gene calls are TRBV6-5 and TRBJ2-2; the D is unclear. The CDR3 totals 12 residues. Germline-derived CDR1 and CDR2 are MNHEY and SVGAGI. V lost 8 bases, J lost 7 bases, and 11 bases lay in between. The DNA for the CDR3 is TGTGCCAGCCTTGGGATTAACGGGGAGCTGTTTTTT. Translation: CASLGINGELFF.

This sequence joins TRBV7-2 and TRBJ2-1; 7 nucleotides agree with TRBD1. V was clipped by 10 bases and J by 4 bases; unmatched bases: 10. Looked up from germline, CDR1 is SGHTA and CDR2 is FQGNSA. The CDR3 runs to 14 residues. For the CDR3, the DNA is TGTGCCATAGCCGGACAGGCGTTTTACAATGAGCAGTTCTTC. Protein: CAIAGQAFYNEQFF.

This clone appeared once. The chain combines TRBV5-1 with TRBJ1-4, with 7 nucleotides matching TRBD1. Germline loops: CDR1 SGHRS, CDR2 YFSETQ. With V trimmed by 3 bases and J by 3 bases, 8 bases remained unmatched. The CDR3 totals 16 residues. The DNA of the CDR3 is TGCGCCAGCAGCTCGACAGGGTATATAGCTAATGAAAAACTGTTTTTT. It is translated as CASSSTGYIANEKLFF. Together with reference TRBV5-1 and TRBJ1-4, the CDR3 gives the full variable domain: KAGVTQTPRYLIKTRGQQVTLSCSPISGHRSVSWYQQTPGQGLQFLFEYFSETQRNKGNFPGRFSGRQFSNSRSEMNVSTLELGDSALYLCASSSTGYIANEKLFFGSGTQLSVL.

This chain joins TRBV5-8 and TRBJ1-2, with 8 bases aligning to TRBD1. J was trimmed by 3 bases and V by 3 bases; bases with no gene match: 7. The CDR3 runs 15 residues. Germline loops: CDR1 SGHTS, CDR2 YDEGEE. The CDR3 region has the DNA TGTGCCAGCAGCTCGGGGACAGGCTGGGACTATGGCTACACCTTC. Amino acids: CASSSGTGWDYGYTF.

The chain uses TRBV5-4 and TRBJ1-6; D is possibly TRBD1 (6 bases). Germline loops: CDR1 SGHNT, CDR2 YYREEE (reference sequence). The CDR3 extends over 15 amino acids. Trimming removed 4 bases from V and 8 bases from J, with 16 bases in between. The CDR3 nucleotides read TGTGCCAGCAGCCAAGATGGGGGCACGGATTCACCCCTCCACTTT. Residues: CASSQDGGTDSPLHF. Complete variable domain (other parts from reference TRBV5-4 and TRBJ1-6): ETGVTQSPTHLIKTRGQQVTLRCSSQSGHNTVSWYQQALGQGPQFIFQYYREEENGRGNFPPRFSGLQFPNYSSELNVNALELDDSALYLCASSQDGGTDSPLHFGNGTRLTVT.

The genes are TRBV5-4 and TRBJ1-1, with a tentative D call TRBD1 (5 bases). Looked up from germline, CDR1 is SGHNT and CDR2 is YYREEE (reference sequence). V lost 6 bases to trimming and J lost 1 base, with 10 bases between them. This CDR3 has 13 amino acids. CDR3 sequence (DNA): TGTGCCAGCACCCCGGGGGAGAACACTGAAGCTTTCTTT. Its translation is CASTPGENTEAFF.

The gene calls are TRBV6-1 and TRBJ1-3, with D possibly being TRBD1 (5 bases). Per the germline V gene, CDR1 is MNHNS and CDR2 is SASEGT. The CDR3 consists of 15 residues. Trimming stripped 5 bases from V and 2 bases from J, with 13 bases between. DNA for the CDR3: TGTGCCAGCAGTCTCGGACACGAAGCTGGAAACACCATATATTTT. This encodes CASSLGHEAGNTIYF.

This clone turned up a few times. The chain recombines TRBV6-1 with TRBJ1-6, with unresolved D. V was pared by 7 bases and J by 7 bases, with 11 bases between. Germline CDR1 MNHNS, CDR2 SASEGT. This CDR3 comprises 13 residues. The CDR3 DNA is TGTGCCAGCATACCGGAGTCCAATTCACCCCTCCACTTT. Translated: CASIPESNSPLHF.

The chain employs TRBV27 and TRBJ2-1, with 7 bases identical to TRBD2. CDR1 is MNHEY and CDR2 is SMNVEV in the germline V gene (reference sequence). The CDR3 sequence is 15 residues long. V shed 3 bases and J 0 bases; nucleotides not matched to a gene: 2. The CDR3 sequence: CASSFSGSSYNEQFF. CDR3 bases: TGTGCCAGCAGTTTTAGCGGGTCCTCCTACAATGAGCAGTTCTTC.

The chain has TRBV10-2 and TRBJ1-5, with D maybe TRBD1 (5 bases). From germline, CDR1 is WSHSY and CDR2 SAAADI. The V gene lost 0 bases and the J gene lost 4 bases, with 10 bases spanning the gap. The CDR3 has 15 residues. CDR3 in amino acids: CASSESGRANQPQHF. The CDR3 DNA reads TGCGCCAGCAGTGAGTCCGGCAGGGCTAATCAGCCCCAGCATTTT.

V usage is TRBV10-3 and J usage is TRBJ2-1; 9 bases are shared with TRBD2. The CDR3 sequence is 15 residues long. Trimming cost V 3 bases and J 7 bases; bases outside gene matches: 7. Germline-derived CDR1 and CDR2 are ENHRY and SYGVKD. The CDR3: CAISEGLAFGNEQFF. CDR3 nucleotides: TGTGCCATCAGTGAAGGACTAGCGTTCGGTAATGAGCAGTTCTTC.

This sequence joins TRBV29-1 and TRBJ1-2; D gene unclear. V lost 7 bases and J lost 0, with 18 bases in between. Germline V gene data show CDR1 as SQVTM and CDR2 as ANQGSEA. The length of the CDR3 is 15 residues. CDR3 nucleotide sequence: TGCAGCGGGAGTGATTGGGAGAGTCCTAACTATGGCTACACCTTC. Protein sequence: CSGSDWESPNYGYTF.

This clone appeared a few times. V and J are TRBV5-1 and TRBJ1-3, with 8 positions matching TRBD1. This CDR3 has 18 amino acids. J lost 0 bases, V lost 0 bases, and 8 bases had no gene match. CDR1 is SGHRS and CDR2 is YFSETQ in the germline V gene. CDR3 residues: CASSLGGTGRSSGNTIYF. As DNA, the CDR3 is TGCGCCAGCAGCTTGGGGGGGACAGGTCGGAGCTCTGGAAACACCATATATTTT.

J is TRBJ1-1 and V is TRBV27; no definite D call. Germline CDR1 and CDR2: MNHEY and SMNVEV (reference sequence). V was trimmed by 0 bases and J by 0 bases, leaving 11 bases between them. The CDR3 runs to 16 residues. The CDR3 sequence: CASSLSLGSLNTEAFF. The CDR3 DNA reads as TGTGCCAGCAGTTTATCGTTGGGCAGTTTGAACACTGAAGCTTTCTTT.

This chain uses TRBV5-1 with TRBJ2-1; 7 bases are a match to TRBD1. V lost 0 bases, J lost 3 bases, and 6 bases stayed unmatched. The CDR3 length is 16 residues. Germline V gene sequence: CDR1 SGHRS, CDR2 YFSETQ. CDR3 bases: TGCGCCAGCAGCTTGGAGGGGGCACGGTACTACAATGAGCAGTTCTTC. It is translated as CASSLEGARYYNEQFF. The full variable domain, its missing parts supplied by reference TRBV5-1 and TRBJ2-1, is KAGVTQTPRYLIKTRGQQVTLSCSPISGHRSVSWYQQTPGQGLQFLFEYFSETQRNKGNFPGRFSGRQFSNSRSEMNVSTLELGDSALYLCASSLEGARYYNEQFFGPGTRLTVL.

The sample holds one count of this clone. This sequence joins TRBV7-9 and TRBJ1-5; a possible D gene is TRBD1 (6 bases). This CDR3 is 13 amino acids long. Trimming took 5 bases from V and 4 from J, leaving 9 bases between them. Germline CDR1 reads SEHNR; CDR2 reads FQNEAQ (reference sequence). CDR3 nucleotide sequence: TGTGCCAGCAGCCCACAGGGAAATCAGCCCCAGCATTTT. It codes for CASSPQGNQPQHF.

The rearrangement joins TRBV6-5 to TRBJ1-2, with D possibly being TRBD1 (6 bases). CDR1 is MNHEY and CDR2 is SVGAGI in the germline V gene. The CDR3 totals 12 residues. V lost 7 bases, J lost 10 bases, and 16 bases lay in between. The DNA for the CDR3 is TGTGCCAGCAATGGGGGCCAGGGGTACTACACCTTC. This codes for CASNGGQGYYTF.

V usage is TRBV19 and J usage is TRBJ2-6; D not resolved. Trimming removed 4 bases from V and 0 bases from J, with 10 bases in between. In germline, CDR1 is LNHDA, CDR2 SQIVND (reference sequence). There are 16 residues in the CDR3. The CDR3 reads CASSSPASSGANVLTF. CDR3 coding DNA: TGTGCCAGTAGTAGCCCAGCGAGCTCTGGGGCCAACGTCCTGACTTTC.

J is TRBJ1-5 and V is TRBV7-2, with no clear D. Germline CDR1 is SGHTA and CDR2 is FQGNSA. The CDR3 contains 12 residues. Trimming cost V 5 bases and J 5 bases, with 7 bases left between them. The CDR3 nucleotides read TGTGCCAGCAGCCGGCGGGATCAGCCCCAGCATTTT. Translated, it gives CASSRRDQPQHF.

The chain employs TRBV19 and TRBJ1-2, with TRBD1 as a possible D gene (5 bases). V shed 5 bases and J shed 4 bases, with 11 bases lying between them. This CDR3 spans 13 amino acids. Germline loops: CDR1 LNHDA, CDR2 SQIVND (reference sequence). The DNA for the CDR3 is TGTGCCAGTAGTGGGCAGGGAGGCTATGGCTACACCTTC. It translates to CASSGQGGYGYTF.

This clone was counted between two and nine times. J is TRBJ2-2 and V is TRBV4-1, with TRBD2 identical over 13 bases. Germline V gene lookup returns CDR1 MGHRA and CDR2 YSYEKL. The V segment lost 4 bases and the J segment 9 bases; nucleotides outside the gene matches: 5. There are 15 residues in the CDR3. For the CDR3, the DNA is TGCGCCAGCAGCCTCACTAGCGGGGGGGCTCGGGAGCTGTTTTTT. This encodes CASSLTSGGARELFF.

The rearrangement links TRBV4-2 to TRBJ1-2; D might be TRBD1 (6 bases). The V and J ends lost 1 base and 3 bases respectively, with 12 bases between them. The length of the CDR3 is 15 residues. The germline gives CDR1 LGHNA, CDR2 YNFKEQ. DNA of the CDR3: TGTGCCAGCAGCCAAGCTCTCGGACAGTACTATGGCTACACCTTC. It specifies CASSQALGQYYGYTF.

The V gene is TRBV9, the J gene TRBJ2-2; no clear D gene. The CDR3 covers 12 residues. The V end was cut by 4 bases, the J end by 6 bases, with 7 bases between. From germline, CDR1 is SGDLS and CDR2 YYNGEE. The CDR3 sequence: CASSSPPGELFF. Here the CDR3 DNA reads TGTGCCAGCAGCTCACCACCCGGGGAGCTGTTTTTT.